Given below is one T cell receptor (beta chain) in context. Its matching antigen is unknown. Some clones are missing from TCRdb's copy, which holds only in-frame ones; the method was immunoSEQ multiplex PCR. The sample shows roughly 52,000 clones, about four fifths of them seen only once. These data originate in a study of a mutant IDH1 vaccine in newly diagnosed glioma. Time point specified: week 23, last vaccination. Vaccination used 300 ug of mutant IDH1 20-mer peptide per dose, with topical imiquimod. New astrocytomas of WHO grade 3 or 4 that were IDH1-mutant and ATRX-lost were found in the donors. CDR3 length equals 15 residues. CDR1 is ENHRY and CDR2 is SYGVKD in the germline V gene. Trimming shortened V by 2 bases and J by 4 bases, and 14 bases separated the two germline ends.

The material sequenced was PBMCs, taken from a glioma patient whose treatment included an IDH1 peptide vaccine. The genes are TRBV10-3 and TRBJ2-5; TRBD1 is a possible D gene (6 bases). The sequence was collected from a man in his forties or fifties with glioma. CDR3 in DNA: TGTGCCATCAGTGAGACAAACAGGGATGGAGAGACCCAGTACTTC. As protein: CAISETNRDGETQYF.